The T cell receptor beta chain described here comes from a study of blood T cell repertoires in COVID-19. Across the study: Specimens from acute and convalescent COVID-19 originated in the United States, Italy and Spain. Sample material is recorded as cDNA or gDNA derived from T cells, B-cell-depleted T cells, or PBMCs.

How the authors handled the data: Reference gene primer amplification gave nucleated cell count estimates. Here immunoSEQ multiplex PCR was the method, and the copy in TCRdb shows in-frame clones only, minus some. The DNA was the basis for D and trimming; V, J and clone size are from that table. The sample shows roughly 30,000 clones, 90% to 95% of them seen only once. V lost 2 bases, J lost 3 bases, and 8 bases lay in between. The CDR3 is 13 amino acids. Seattle's enrolled individuals joined amid active infection and were then monitored longitudinally. This clonotype was sampled from a woman between 70 and 85 years old with COVID-19, enrolled during active disease. This chain joins TRBV12-3 or TRBV12-4 and TRBJ2-7; D possibly corresponds to TRBD1 (6 bases). Sample: peripheral blood. CDR3 bases: TGTGCCAGCAGTTTATGGGGGCGCTACGAGCAGTACTTC. Translation: CASSLWGRYEQYF.